This T cell receptor (beta chain) was recorded in a study of cytomegalovirus exposure and HLA in healthy donors. Regarding this clone: The antigen remains undetermined.

CDR3 length equals 14 residues. The junction had 6 bases not matched to a gene; V was cut back by 7 bases and J by 5 bases. The germline gives CDR1 LNHDA, CDR2 SQIVND (reference sequence). Whole-study results and caveats: Later analysis identified about 15,000 TCR beta sequences associated with HLA alleles, using a false discovery rate threshold of 0.05.

Vbeta (60) and Jbeta (13) primers were used in the PCR. Produced via immunoSEQ multiplex PCR; TCRdb's table is partial and in-frame only. The sample yields over 150,000 clones, approximately 78% seen once. The genes are TRBV19 and TRBJ1-5, with TRBD1 identical over 9 bases. Specimen: PBMCs. This TCR was sampled from a woman aged 25 to 39 in good health and CMV-seropositive. The CDR3 DNA reads as TGTGCCAGTACCCGGGACAGGGCAGATCAGCCCCAGCATTTT. Translating gives CASTRDRADQPQHF.